This is a list of T cell receptor beta chains from one sample in a study of yellow fever vaccine responses in identical twins. TCRdb analysed the RT-PCR reads with MiXCR anew, one entry per CDR3 protein. In the table there are fewer than 3,500 distinct CDR3 sequences, 70% to 85% of which are singletons. This sample comprised T cells from blood (PBMCs), unsorted or a sorted subset (not recorded which), obtained before or after yellow fever vaccination (not recorded which). The receptors were gathered from a woman aged 18-35 years who received the yellow fever vaccine. The CDR3 runs from the conserved cysteine through the conserved F or W. The D gene is left open where the match is weak. Not every row has a clone size; where given, it reads once, few, many or a size class.

CASSQGAAYEQYF,TGTGCCAGCTCTCAAGGAGCGGCCTACGAGCAGTACTTC,NA,TRBV7-9,TRBJ2-7,NA
CAIGPGQGGYEQYF,TGTGCCATCGGACCGGGACAGGGCGGGTACGAGCAGTACTTC,TRBD1,TRBV10-3,TRBJ2-7,NA
CASSQGWGVTEAFF,TGTGCCAGCAGCCAAGGGTGGGGGGTAACTGAAGCTTTCTTT,NA,TRBV3-1,TRBJ1-1,NA
CASTNPASGREQYF,TGTGCCAGCACCAATCCCGCGTCAGGGCGTGAGCAGTACTTC,NA,TRBV4-2,TRBJ2-7,NA
CASSPGQIFRGNYEQYF,TGTGCCAGCAGTCCAGGACAAATTTTTAGAGGTAACTACGAGCAGTACTTC,NA,TRBV12-3/TRBV12-4,TRBJ2-7,few
CACPADRATNYGYTF,TGTGCCTGCCCCGCAGACAGGGCGACTAACTATGGCTACACCTTC,TRBD1,TRBV30,TRBJ1-2,NA
CASSGRSYGYTF,TGTGCCAGCAGTGGGCGGTCCTATGGCTACACCTTC,NA,TRBV2,TRBJ1-2,NA
CASSLRTGPEQYF,TGTGCCAGCAGCCTGAGGACAGGCCCCGAGCAGTACTTC,TRBD1,TRBV11-3,TRBJ2-7,NA
CASSIGQDEQFF,TGTGCCAGTAGTATCGGACAAGATGAGCAGTTCTTC,NA,TRBV19,TRBJ2-1,NA
CASSSLGTGIQETQYF,TGTGCCAGCAGCAGTTTGGGGACAGGGATCCAAGAGACCCAGTACTTC,TRBD1,TRBV7-2,TRBJ2-5,NA
CASSPTDSSGNTIYF,TGTGCCAGCTCACCTACAGATTCCTCTGGAAACACCATATATTTT,NA,TRBV18,TRBJ1-3,NA
CASSWGQGIYEQYF,TGTGCCAGCAGCTGGGGACAGGGGATCTACGAGCAGTACTTC,TRBD1,TRBV7-9,TRBJ2-7,once
CASSSSTASSYNSPLHF,TGTGCCAGCAGCTCATCGACTGCGAGCTCCTATAATTCACCCCTCCACTTT,NA,TRBV11-3,TRBJ1-6,NA
CASTATRVSSDTQYF,TGTGCCAGCACCGCAACCAGGGTATCTTCAGATACGCAGTATTTT,NA,TRBV28,TRBJ2-3,NA
CASSVDRVRGYTF,TGTGCCAGCAGTGTCGACAGGGTTCGAGGCTACACCTTC,TRBD1,TRBV12-3/TRBV12-4,TRBJ1-2,NA
CASSPQDYEQYF,TGTGCCAGCTCACCACAGGACTACGAGCAGTACTTC,NA,TRBV18,TRBJ2-7,NA
CASSKGTGDNEQFF,TGCGCCAGCAGCAAGGGGACGGGAGACAATGAGCAGTTCTTC,NA,TRBV5-1,TRBJ2-1,once
CSVDIGLDEQYF,TGCAGCGTTGATATTGGGCTAGACGAGCAGTACTTC,NA,TRBV29-1,TRBJ2-7,NA